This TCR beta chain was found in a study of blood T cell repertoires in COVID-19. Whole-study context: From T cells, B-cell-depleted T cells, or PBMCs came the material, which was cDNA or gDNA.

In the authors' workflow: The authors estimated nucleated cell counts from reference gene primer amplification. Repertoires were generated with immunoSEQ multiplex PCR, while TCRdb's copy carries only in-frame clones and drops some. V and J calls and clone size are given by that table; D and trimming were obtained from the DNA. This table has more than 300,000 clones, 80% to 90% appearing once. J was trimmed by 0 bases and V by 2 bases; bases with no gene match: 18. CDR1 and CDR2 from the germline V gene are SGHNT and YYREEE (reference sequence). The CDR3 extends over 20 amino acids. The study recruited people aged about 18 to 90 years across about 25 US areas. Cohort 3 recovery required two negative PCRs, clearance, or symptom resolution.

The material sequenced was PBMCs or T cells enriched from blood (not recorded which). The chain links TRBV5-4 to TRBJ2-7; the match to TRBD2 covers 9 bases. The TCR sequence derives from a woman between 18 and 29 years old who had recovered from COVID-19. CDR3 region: CASSFKIAAGGFDDSYEQYF. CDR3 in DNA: TGTGCCAGCAGCTTTAAAATCGCAGCGGGGGGCTTCGACGACTCCTACGAGCAGTACTTC. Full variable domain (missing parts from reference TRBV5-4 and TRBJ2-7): ETGVTQSPTHLIKTRGQQVTLRCSSQSGHNTVSWYQQALGQGPQFIFQYYREEENGRGNFPPRFSGLQFPNYSSELNVNALELDDSALYLCASSFKIAAGGFDDSYEQYFGPGTRLTVT.